These T cell receptor beta chains were read from a single sample in a study of blood T cell repertoires in COVID-19. The assay was immunoSEQ multiplex PCR, and TCRdb's table has in-frame clones only and misses some. This sample has approximately 170,000 clones, with approximately 90% found just once. Sequenced input: peripheral blood. Receptor source: a man younger than 35 with active or convalescent COVID-19. CDR3s include the opening cysteine and the closing phenylalanine or tryptophan. D genes are given only for firm matches. Clone size is not always given. Where it is, it says once, few, many or a class for expanded clones.

CDR3aa	CDR3nt	d_gene	j_gene	abundance	v_gene
CASTSRVLAGATDTQYF	TGTGCCAGCACCTCCAGGGTACTAGCGGGAGCGACGGATACGCAGTATTTT	TRBD2	TRBJ2-3	NA	TRBV7-9
CSVKIGTDNSPLHF	TGCAGCGTTAAAATCGGGACAGATAATTCACCCCTCCACTTT	TRBD1	TRBJ1-6	NA	TRBV29-1
CASSPKQPGQGYSTDTQYF	TGTGCCAGCTCGCCAAAACAACCGGGACAGGGGTACAGCACAGATACGCAGTATTTT	TRBD1	TRBJ2-3	once	TRBV18
CASSFLATSGIDTQYF	TGTGCCAGCAGTTTTTTAGCGACTAGCGGAATAGATACGCAGTATTTT	TRBD2	TRBJ2-3	NA	TRBV28
CAWSSGTPGVETQYF	TGTGCCTGGAGTTCCGGGACACCGGGTGTGGAGACCCAGTACTTC	NA	TRBJ2-5	once	TRBV30
CASRRQGDGKDGYTF	TGTGCCAGCAGACGACAGGGGGATGGAAAGGATGGCTACACCTTC	TRBD1	TRBJ1-2	NA	TRBV2
CASSFGTGGKNYGYTF	TGTGCCAGCAGTTTCGGGACAGGGGGCAAAAACTATGGCTACACCTTC	TRBD1	TRBJ1-2	NA	TRBV28
CASSFRTGEDQETQYF	TGTGCCAGCAGCTTTAGGACAGGGGAGGACCAAGAGACCCAGTACTTC	TRBD1	TRBJ2-5	NA	TRBV11-3
CASNGQGEHIQYF	TGTGCCAGCAACGGACAGGGCGAGCACATTCAGTACTTC	TRBD1	TRBJ2-4	NA	TRBV12-3/TRBV12-4
CASSVGIPPLHNEQFF	TGTGCCAGCAGCGTAGGTATCCCGCCACTCCACAATGAGCAGTTCTTC	NA	TRBJ2-1	NA	TRBV9
CASTVHGTGVYEQYF	TGCGCCAGCACCGTACACGGGACAGGGGTCTACGAGCAGTACTTC	TRBD1	TRBJ2-7	NA	TRBV5-1
CASSLGTGGIGEAFF	TGTGCCAGCAGCTTGGGGACAGGGGGGATCGGTGAAGCTTTCTTT	TRBD1	TRBJ1-1	NA	TRBV7-3
CASSLGLLGFSEAFF	TGTGCCAGCAGTTTGGGGCTATTAGGGTTTAGTGAAGCTTTCTTT	NA	TRBJ1-1	NA	TRBV27
CATSGQTGSSYNEQFF	TGTGCCACCAGTGGCCAGACAGGGAGCTCCTACAATGAGCAGTTCTTC	TRBD1	TRBJ2-1	NA	TRBV24-1
CASSQVGRANTEAFF	TGTGCCAGCAGCCAAGTGGGCAGGGCGAACACTGAAGCTTTCTTT	NA	TRBJ1-1	NA	TRBV3-1/TRBV3-2
CASSFKEGTDTQYF	TGTGCCAGTAGTTTCAAGGAGGGCACAGATACGCAGTATTTT	NA	TRBJ2-3	NA	TRBV19
CASSTDRGHGYTF	TGTGCCAGCAGTACCGACAGGGGGCATGGCTACACCTTC	TRBD1	TRBJ1-2	NA	TRBV12-3/TRBV12-4
CASSQEVSRAYSTDTQYF	TGTGCCAGCAGCCAAGAGGTGTCGCGGGCCTATAGCACAGATACGCAGTATTTT	NA	TRBJ2-3	NA	TRBV14
CATLQGDQPEQYF	TGTGCCACCTTACAGGGAGATCAACCCGAGCAGTACTTC	NA	TRBJ2-7	NA	TRBV10-3
CASDRGVGRGEQYF	TGTGCGTCGGACAGGGGGGTTGGTAGAGGCGAGCAGTACTTC	TRBD1	TRBJ2-7	once	TRBV30
CASSLAGTSDGNEQFF	TGTGCCAGCAGCTTAGCCGGGACTAGCGATGGCAATGAGCAGTTCTTC	TRBD2	TRBJ2-1	NA	TRBV11-3
CASSTSGQGNTEAFF	TGTGCCAGCAGCACATCCGGACAGGGGAACACTGAAGCTTTCTTT	TRBD1	TRBJ1-1	NA	TRBV27
CASSYSEQFF	TGTGCCAGCAGTTATAGTGAGCAGTTCTTC	NA	TRBJ2-1	once	TRBV2
CATSDSTSTEAFF	TGTGCCACCAGTGATTCGACATCCACTGAAGCTTTCTTT	NA	TRBJ1-1	NA	TRBV24-1
CASSLRGGPQETQYF	TGTGCCAGCAGTTTAAGAGGGGGCCCCCAAGAGACCCAGTACTTC	TRBD1	TRBJ2-5	NA	TRBV27
CASSLTENTEAFF	TGTGCCAGCAGTCTGACTGAGAACACTGAAGCTTTCTTT	NA	TRBJ1-1	NA	TRBV12-3/TRBV12-4
CASSHTSVNEQFF	TGTGCCAGCAGTCACACTAGCGTAAATGAGCAGTTCTTC	TRBD2	TRBJ2-1	once	TRBV28
CASSLLGGGSYNEQFF	TGTGCCAGCAGCCTCTTGGGGGGAGGTTCCTACAATGAGCAGTTCTTC	NA	TRBJ2-1	NA	TRBV7-3
CASSLGEGSGTEAFF	TGTGCCAGCAGCTTAGGGGAGGGTTCGGGCACTGAAGCTTTCTTT	NA	TRBJ1-1	NA	TRBV7-6
CAWASPYEQYF	TGTGCCTGGGCGTCCCCCTACGAGCAGTACTTC	NA	TRBJ2-7	NA	TRBV30
CATSDLGLGGYNEQFF	TGTGCCACCAGTGATTTGGGGTTGGGGGGCTACAATGAGCAGTTCTTC	NA	TRBJ2-1	once	TRBV24-1
CASSAGLAGDTQYF	TGTGCCAGCAGCGCGGGACTAGCGGGAGATACGCAGTATTTT	TRBD2	TRBJ2-3	NA	TRBV5-4
CASSIQGQPNEKLFF	TGTGCCAGTAGTATCCAGGGACAGCCAAATGAAAAACTGTTTTTT	TRBD1	TRBJ1-4	NA	TRBV19
CASSLASTEAFF	TGTGCCAGCAGCTTAGCCAGCACTGAAGCTTTCTTT	NA	TRBJ1-1	few	TRBV7-9
CASGGGHEQFF	TGTGCCTCAGGGGGTGGACATGAGCAGTTCTTC	TRBD1	TRBJ2-1	NA	TRBV12-5
CSVEQGSSYEQYF	TGCAGCGTTGAACAGGGTAGCTCCTACGAGCAGTACTTC	NA	TRBJ2-7	NA	TRBV29-1
CASSARGPADTQYF	TGTGCCAGCAGCGCCAGGGGGCCGGCAGATACGCAGTATTTT	TRBD1	TRBJ2-3	NA	TRBV9
CASSQEITQPGGYTF	TGCGCCAGCAGCCAAGAGATAACCCAACCAGGGGGCTACACCTTC	NA	TRBJ1-2	few	TRBV4-1
CASSLGVAANYGYTF	TGTGCCAGCAGCTTAGGGGTCGCGGCTAACTATGGCTACACCTTC	NA	TRBJ1-2	NA	TRBV11-2
CASSQAYRTSTNEKLFF	TGCGCCAGCAGCCAAGCCTACAGGACCTCAACTAATGAAAAACTGTTTTTT	NA	TRBJ1-4	NA	TRBV4-3
CASMAEGFSYEQYF	TGCGCCAGTATGGCGGAGGGATTCTCCTACGAGCAGTACTTC	NA	TRBJ2-7	medium-sized	TRBV5-1
CASGRGADEQFF	TGCGCCAGCGGGAGGGGGGCCGATGAGCAGTTCTTC	NA	TRBJ2-1	NA	TRBV4-3
CASRMTDQNTEAFF	TGTGCCAGCAGGATGACAGACCAGAACACTGAAGCTTTCTTT	NA	TRBJ1-1	once	TRBV27
CASGQGAGGAYGYTF	TGTGCCAGCGGACAGGGGGCAGGAGGTGCCTATGGCTACACCTTC	TRBD1	TRBJ1-2	NA	TRBV7-2
CASSLGQGVNSPLHF	TGTGCCAGCAGCCTCGGACAGGGGGTGAACTCACCCCTCCACTTT	TRBD1	TRBJ1-6	NA	TRBV28
CASSQGQGAMNTEAFF	TGTGCCAGCAGCCAAGGACAGGGGGCTATGAACACTGAAGCTTTCTTT	TRBD1	TRBJ1-1	NA	TRBV3-1/TRBV3-2